This record covers a single T cell receptor (beta chain). With V trimmed by 1 base and J by 7 bases, 32 bases remained unmatched. The CDR3 spans 24 residues. CDR1 is LNHNV and CDR2 is YYDKDF in the germline V gene (reference sequence). These data originate in a study of PD-1 blockade in classical Hodgkin lymphoma. Data came from immunoSEQ multiplex PCR; TCRdb stores just in-frame clones and leaves some out. The data show more than 50,000 clones, 80% to 90% seen once. In every patient, relapse followed autologous stem cell transplantation, while exposure to brentuximab vedotin differed. The J gene is TRBJ1-4, the V gene TRBV15, with TRBD1 identical over 8 bases. The starting material was peripheral blood mononuclear cells (PBMCs), obtained at baseline. The receptor was derived from a human donor with classical Hodgkin lymphoma. The CDR3 spells CATSRVLGQGLSKYCASCAEKLFF. CDR3 sequence (DNA): TGTGCCACCAGCAGAGTCCTCGGACAGGGTTTGAGCAAGTACTGTGCTTCCTGCGCTGAAAAACTGTTTTTT.